Below, 22 T cell receptor beta chains from the same sample are listed, as sequenced in a study of shared clonotypes between healthy human individuals. Assay used: immunoSEQ multiplex PCR; TCRdb lists only in-frame clones, some missing. Here the sample spans about 490,000 clones, 79% being singletons. The material sequenced was PBMCs. These receptors originate from a woman in her forties in good health. Some clones in this sample may be carry-over from other donors' samples.

This sequence joins TRBV28 and TRBJ2-7; 12 positions agree with TRBD2. The CDR3 is 16 residues long. The V segment lost 4 bases and the J segment 4 bases; nucleotides outside the gene matches: 8. Germline-derived CDR1 and CDR2 are MDHEN and SYDVKM. The DNA for the CDR3 is TGTGCCAGCAGTTCAATCCCCGGGACTAGCGGGTACGAGCAGTACTTC. Translating gives CASSSIPGTSGYEQYF.

The CDR3 nucleotides are TGTGCCAGCAGCGTAGTGGACGGAGGAGAGACCCAGTACTTC. Translating it yields CASSVVDGGETQYF. The chain links TRBV9 to TRBJ2-5; possible D gene TRBD2, 5 bases. V gave up 0 bases and J gave up 4 bases, with 10 bases separating them. The CDR3 loop spans 14 amino acids. Germline-derived CDR1 and CDR2 are SGDLS and YYNGEE.

This chain connects TRBV18 to TRBJ1-5; D unclear. Trimming stripped 3 bases from V and 3 bases from J, with 12 bases between. This CDR3 is built from 15 residues. The germline gives CDR1 KGHSH, CDR2 LQKENI. Written as DNA, the CDR3 is TGTGCCAGCTCACCCGGACTGCTTCCCAATCAGCCCCAGCATTTT. It yields the protein CASSPGLLPNQPQHF.

The rearrangement links TRBV27 to TRBJ2-1; TRBD2 is a possible D gene (5 bases). CDR1 is MNHEY, CDR2 SMNVEV, per germline (reference sequence). V was pared by 6 bases and J by 7 bases, with 10 bases between. This CDR3 region has 12 residues. CDR3 sequence reads: CASSQLGNEQFF. In DNA, the CDR3 is TGTGCCAGCAGCCAACTAGGAAATGAGCAGTTCTTC.

The chain combines TRBV19 with TRBJ2-7; D is possibly TRBD1 or TRBD2 (5 bases each). Germline V gene lookup returns CDR1 LNHDA and CDR2 SQIVND (reference sequence). V was cut by 6 bases and J by 2 bases, with 14 bases left in between. This CDR3 has 14 amino acids. The CDR3 sequence is CASSRDPRAYEQYF. The CDR3 DNA is TGTGCCAGTAGCAGGGACCCCCGAGCCTACGAGCAGTACTTC. The whole variable domain, filled in from reference TRBV19 and TRBJ2-7, reads DGGITQSPKYLFRKEGQNVTLSCEQNLNHDAMYWYRQDPGQGLRLIYYSQIVNDFQKGDIAEGYSVSREKKESFPLTVTSAQKNPTAFYLCASSRDPRAYEQYFGPGTRLTVT.

This sequence joins TRBV15 and TRBJ2-3, with TRBD2 matching 7 bases. The CDR3 sequence is 18 residues long. The germline CDR1 and CDR2 sequences are LNHNV and YYDKDF (reference sequence). The junction had 12 bases not matched to a gene; V was cut back by 3 bases and J by 0 bases. The CDR3 nucleotides read TGTGCCACCAGCAGGTCGAGTCTAGCGGCTGATAGCACAGATACGCAGTATTTT. It yields the protein CATSRSSLAADSTDTQYF.

This clone appeared a single time. V and J are TRBV2 and TRBJ2-4; no clear D gene. Germline CDR1 is SNHLY and CDR2 is FYNNEI. Trimming pared 2 bases from V and 2 bases from J, leaving 10 bases between. The CDR3 runs to 15 residues. DNA of the CDR3: TGTGCCAGCAGTGAACTGGGTCAAACCAAAAACATTCAGTACTTC. Translation gives CASSELGQTKNIQYF.

V usage is TRBV4-3 and J usage is TRBJ2-3; the D gene is possibly TRBD1 (5 bases). Germline assignment: CDR1 LGHNA and CDR2 YSLEER. The CDR3 consists of 15 residues. V was pared by 0 bases and J by 5 bases, with 12 bases between. CDR3 bases: TGCGCCAGCAGCCAAGATAGGGGTTTAGGAGATACGCAGTATTTT. It translates to CASSQDRGLGDTQYF.

V and J are TRBV7-2 and TRBJ2-1; no reliable D call. Per the germline V gene, CDR1 is SGHTA and CDR2 is FQGNSA. Trimming took 3 bases from V and 1 from J, leaving 10 bases between them. The CDR3 covers 15 residues. The CDR3 bases are TGTGCCAGCAGCTTGTGGGATAGGTCCTACAATGAGCAGTTCTTC. This codes for CASSLWDRSYNEQFF.

CDR3 nucleotides: TGTGCCAGTACCCCCCGTCCGCGCACCGGGGAGCTGTTTTTT. Translated, it gives CASTPRPRTGELFF. J is TRBJ2-2 and V is TRBV19, with no clear D. The CDR3 is 14 amino acids. V lost 7 bases, J lost 4 bases, and 13 bases lay in between. Germline V gene lookup returns CDR1 LNHDA and CDR2 SQIVND (reference sequence).

The chain combines TRBV20-1 with TRBJ1-1; no reliable D call. Germline V gene lookup returns CDR1 DFQATT and CDR2 SNEGSKA (reference sequence). V was trimmed by 5 bases and J by 9 bases, leaving 10 bases between them. This CDR3 comprises 10 residues. In nucleotides, the CDR3 is TGCAGTGCTTCCCGAGAACAAGCTTTCTTT. Translated, it gives CSASREQAFF.

The CDR3 DNA reads TGTGCCAGCAGTGTAAGGTTGAGTGAAAAACTGTTTTTT. It translates to CASSVRLSEKLFF. The chain has TRBV2 and TRBJ1-4; D is undetermined. There are 13 residues in the CDR3. Germline V gene sequence: CDR1 SNHLY, CDR2 FYNNEI. Trimming took 4 bases from V and 7 from J, leaving 10 bases between them.

With regard to this clone: A much larger clone differs by one base, so this may be a read error. V and J are TRBV7-2 and TRBJ2-2; D is unclear. V lost 3 bases to trimming and J lost 0 bases, with 2 bases between them. The CDR3 is 13 amino acids. The germline CDR1 and CDR2 sequences are SGHTA and FQGNSA. The DNA of the CDR3 is TGTGCCAGCAGCTTCCCGAACACCGGGGAGCTGTTTTTT. It encodes CASSFPNTGELFF. The full variable domain, its missing parts supplied by reference TRBV7-2 and TRBJ2-2, is GAGVSQSPSNKVTEKGKDVELRCDPISGHTALYWYRQSLGQGLEFLIYFQGNSAPDKSGLPSDRFSAERTGGSVSTLTIQRTQQEDSAVYLCASSFPNTGELFFGEGSRLTVL.

This sequence joins TRBV19 and TRBJ2-1; TRBD2 might be the D (6 bases). This CDR3 has 14 residues. V lost 1 base, J lost 7 bases, and 11 bases lay in between. Per the germline V gene, CDR1 is LNHDA and CDR2 is SQIVND (reference sequence). The CDR3 region has the DNA TGTGCCAGTAGTATAGCGGGAGTTGGGAATGAGCAGTTCTTC. This encodes CASSIAGVGNEQFF.

This clone is a singleton in its sample. CDR3 in amino acids: CASSLLGTGGSDEQYF. DNA of the CDR3: TGTGCCAGCAGCTTACTCGGGACAGGGGGCTCGGACGAGCAGTACTTC. The V call is TRBV5-6, the J call TRBJ2-7; 12 nucleotides match TRBD1. This CDR3 comprises 16 residues. Germline V gene sequence: CDR1 SGHDT, CDR2 YYEEEE. J gave up 5 bases and V 2 bases, and 8 bases lay outside the gene matches.

The DNA of the CDR3 is TGTGCCAGCAGCAGCCGGGACCGCCGGGACGAGCAGTACTTC. Translated, it gives CASSSRDRRDEQYF. The chain uses TRBV16 and TRBJ2-7; tentatively, D is TRBD1 or TRBD2 (5 bases each). The CDR3 extends over 14 amino acids. Germline V CDR1 and CDR2: KGHSY, FQNENV. V was cut by 5 bases and J by 5 bases, with 16 bases left in between.

The chain has TRBV13 and TRBJ2-5; 7 nucleotides line up with TRBD1. Near its end, the DNA agrees better with TRBJ2-7, so the J call may be wrong. Germline V gene data show CDR1 as PRHDT and CDR2 as FYEKMQ (reference sequence). The CDR3 is 15 residues long. In DNA form, the CDR3 reads TGTGCCAGCAGCTTGTACAGGGGAGAAGGCTACGAGCAGTACTTC. Its translation is CASSLYRGEGYEQYF.

The chain combines TRBV5-1 with TRBJ1-4; the D gene is possibly TRBD1 (5 bases). The germline CDR1 and CDR2 sequences are SGHRS and YFSETQ. V was trimmed by 7 bases and J by 0 bases, leaving 16 bases between them. The CDR3 loop spans 16 amino acids. The CDR3 DNA reads as TGCGCCAGCTCCACATCCGGGACCTCAACTAATGAAAAACTGTTTTTT. Translated, it gives CASSTSGTSTNEKLFF.

This clone was detected a few times. The V and J genes are TRBV29-1 and TRBJ2-1; 12 bases fit TRBD2. After removal of 2 bases from V and 8 bases from J, the junction contained 4 bases not matched to a gene. Germline V gene lookup returns CDR1 SQVTM and CDR2 ANQGSEA. This CDR3 comprises 14 residues. Here the CDR3 reads CSVEPSGRAYEQFF. The CDR3 DNA reads as TGCAGCGTTGAACCTAGCGGGAGGGCATATGAGCAGTTCTTC.

The chain combines TRBV7-3 with TRBJ2-3; 10 bases agree with TRBD2. J lost 3 bases, V lost 6 bases, and 12 bases had no gene match. Per germline, CDR1 SGHTA and CDR2 FQGTGA. CDR3 length: 17 residues. The CDR3 DNA follows: TGTGCCAGCAGTATAAACCCCCTAGCGGGAGCAACAGATACGCAGTATTTT. This encodes CASSINPLAGATDTQYF. The complete variable domain, with remaining parts taken from reference TRBV7-3 and TRBJ2-3, reads GAGVSQTPSNKVTEKGKYVELRCDPISGHTALYWYRQSLGQGPEFLIYFQGTGAADDSGLPNDRFFAVRPEGSVSTLKIQRTERGDSAVYLCASSINPLAGATDTQYFGPGTRLTVL.

The chain employs TRBV19 and TRBJ2-2; the match to TRBD2 covers 14 bases. The V segment lost 7 bases and the J segment 3 bases; nucleotides outside the gene matches: 28. The CDR3 is 24 amino acids. Germline lookup yields CDR1 LNHDA and CDR2 SQIVND (reference sequence). The CDR3 region is CASTAKRLTESRLAGGPDTGELFF. The CDR3 DNA reads as TGTGCCAGTACCGCCAAACGCCTGACGGAAAGCAGACTAGCGGGAGGGCCGGACACCGGGGAGCTGTTTTTT. The full variable domain, in which reference TRBV19 and TRBJ2-2 provide the parts outside the CDR3, is DGGITQSPKYLFRKEGQNVTLSCEQNLNHDAMYWYRQDPGQGLRLIYYSQIVNDFQKGDIAEGYSVSREKKESFPLTVTSAQKNPTAFYLCASTAKRLTESRLAGGPDTGELFFGEGSRLTVL.

The table lists this clone with a count of one. V gene TRBV11-2 combines with J gene TRBJ2-1, with 8 positions matching TRBD2. The germline V gene has CDR1 SGHAT and CDR2 FQNNGV. This CDR3 is 14 amino acids long. V shed 0 bases and J 10 bases; nucleotides not matched to a gene: 5. CDR3 amino acids: CASSLDVLAGEQFF. The CDR3 DNA reads TGTGCCAGCAGCTTAGATGTATTAGCGGGGGAGCAGTTCTTC.